This T cell receptor (beta chain) is from a study of shared clonotypes between healthy human individuals. Cells designated naive CD8 were CD45RO-negative and were positively selected for CCR7, with terminally differentiated effector memory CD45RA+ cells excluded. Regarding the study as a whole: When naive CD4 clonotypes were compared across a handful of donors, approximately 5% were shared. In contrast to clonotypes shared by all four donors, non-shared clonotypes had lower generation probabilities. Rarefaction indicated that sorted-subset sequencing remained incomplete although depth was large. Larger richness was generally estimated for naive than memory subsets.

This clone was seen once. Its matching antigen is unknown. Germline CDR1 MNHEY, CDR2 SMNVEV (reference sequence). V lost 5 bases and J 1 base, leaving 12 bases between the germline ends. The CDR3 is 15 amino acids. Libraries were prepared by immunoSEQ multiplex PCR; TCRdb keeps only in-frame clonotypes and omits some of them. The table records about 820,000 clones, nearly 95% of them present only once. The sequence was collected from a man under 40 in good health. This chain uses TRBV27 with TRBJ2-1; TRBD2 is a possible D gene (6 bases). Material for sequencing was naive CD8+ T cells sorted from blood. Written as DNA, the CDR3 is TGTGCCAGCAGTATAACTAGCTGGTCCTACAATGAGCAGTTCTTC. The encoded protein is CASSITSWSYNEQFF.